One TCR beta chain is described in this entry. In the source study's methods: Amplification from reference gene primers served as the basis for estimated nucleated cell counts. Generated by immunoSEQ multiplex PCR, the TCRdb table keeps only in-frame clones and is missing some. That table gives V, J and clone size, and the DNA gave D and trimming. The sample yields 100,000 or so clones, 75% to 95% seen once. This sample was taken from a study of blood T cell repertoires in COVID-19. Study overall: COVID-19 samples, acute and convalescent, were from the United States, Italy and Spain. Sources were T cells, B-cell-depleted T cells, or PBMCs; the material itself was cDNA or gDNA.

Trimming removed 5 bases from V and 0 bases from J; junction bases left unmatched: 8. The germline CDR1 and CDR2 sequences are SGHVS and FNYEAQ. CDR3 length: 16 amino acids. Sequences were obtained from peripheral blood. The origin of this receptor is a man aged 18-30 years with acute or convalescent COVID-19. The J gene is TRBJ1-1, the V gene TRBV7-6; 8 bases map to TRBD1. Written as DNA, the CDR3 is TGTGCCAGCAGCCGCCCGACAGGGGCCGTGAACACTGAAGCTTTCTTT. Translated: CASSRPTGAVNTEAFF.